This paragraph reports one T cell receptor beta chain. Relative to its sample, this clonotype is large (0.1 to 1%). The record has no base qualities; no much larger clone is one base away. The record originates from a study of Japanese encephalitis immunity and Zika vaccine responses (dated by TCRdb to the early 2020s). A note on the overall study: The included participants were given three 5.0 ug doses of alum-adjuvanted ZPIV at weeks 0, 4 and 28. For stimulation, either ZIKV structural-protein peptide pools divided into flavivirus-conserved and non-conserved sets were used, or JEV or YFV peptides matching the pre-vaccination. The study tested whether CD4 T cell responses to the Zika vaccine were shaped by prior Japanese encephalitis virus (JEV) or yellow fever virus (YFV) vaccination. The ZIKV peptides, 15-mers that overlapped by 11 residues, were chosen for containing NetMHCpan/NetMHCII-predicted epitopes with affinity below 50 nM. Before ZPIV, more than eleven participants were given one dose of YFV vaccine (YF-VAX), while roughly ten participants were flavivirus-naive. A two-dose regimen of JEV vaccine (IXIARO), with doses given 28 days apart, was administered to around twelve participants two to three months before the first ZPIV dose. TCR repertoires from a few flavivirus-naive individuals were also analyzed at weeks 2, 6 and 52 after the start of ZPIV vaccination. For TCR sequencing, roughly 6 representative participants were chosen from each pre-vaccination group, with samples at week 0 (after pre-vaccination, before ZPIV) and week 52.

What the work shows at the level of the full study, not this receptor alone: The samples grouped by participant and showed no similarity across individuals, which suggests that no public TCRs were detected. Because there were not enough samples, the peptide pools could not be deconvoluted, which meant the specific peptides behind the cross-reactive responses went unidentified. Only a few individuals showed CD8 T cell responses to ZIKV peptide pools, and those responses were very low in magnitude. Only a subset of trial participants with three doses and adequate samples was analyzed, not the entire vaccinated cohort. In JEV-pre-vaccinated donors, the repertoire richness of CD4 T cells responding to conserved ZIKV epitopes decreased significantly after ZPIV. JEV-pre-vaccinated donors showed higher repertoire similarity across time-points and stimulations than YFV-pre-vaccinated donors, indicating more clonotypes common to ZIKV and JEV stimulation.

The library was made by 5' RACE. Before sequencing, the TCRbeta libraries were pooled in amounts proportional to the number of cells sorted for each library. RNAzol RT was used to extract total RNA from the sorted cells, and cDNA was then synthesized using an oligo(dT) primer together with a template-switching oligo. The TCRbeta V-CDR3-J region was amplified by PCR between a SMARTer oligo primer and a TCRbeta constant-region primer using Kapa HiFi. A second PCR attached Illumina adaptors and sample-specific index barcodes, followed by HighPrep bead cleanup and Bioanalyzer confirmation of a band of roughly 650 bp. Libraries were sequenced on an Illumina MiSeq with 2x151 bp paired-end reads. On the study's bioinformatics: Reads were demultiplexed with an in-house Java program, and TCRbeta annotations were assigned and clonotypes were counted with MiXCR. Repertoire overlap was assessed with Morisita-Horn indices from the R package vegan, and UPGMA clustering and Circos plots of recurring clonotypes were generated. Shannon diversity and richness were normalized to the highest possible value given the input cell numbers, yielding values from 0 to 1. CDR3beta sequences were aligned with MUSCLE, distances computed with SeqinR, and multidimensional scaling plotted in R. In-frame beta chains were kept once TCRdb had trimmed the public reads at Q25 with fastp and called clones with MiXCR. Identical CDR3 proteins give one entry, which carries the most common genes and DNA. TCRdb, rather than the study authors, made the V and J calls. Across this sample there are 550 to 650 distinct CDR3 sequences, with approximately 2% seen only once. The biggest ten clones account for 30% to 40% of the sample.

After labeling with CellTrace CFSE, PBMCs were cultured for under seven days in RPMI containing roughly 8.4% human serum along with peptide pools, each at roughly 0.94 ug/mL. On a BD FACSAria, proliferating CD4 T cells were sorted without fixation as live CD56-CD19-CD16-CD3+CD4+ CFSE-low cells. The enrolled adults were healthy, and microneutralization screening showed them to be seronegative for ZIKV, JEV, YFV, DENV and WNV. The samples were taken from a phase 1, double-blinded, randomized, placebo-controlled trial testing an alum-adjuvanted Zika purified-inactivated virus (ZPIV) vaccine. Peripheral blood mononuclear cells were isolated using a standard procedure and kept frozen in liquid nitrogen until needed. The CDR3 contains 17 residues, cysteine and phenylalanine counted. Here the CDR3 DNA is all that survives: 51 bases in frame from base 1. CDR1 MNHEY and CDR2 SMNVEV are derived from the germline V gene (reference sequence). Unmatched junction bases come to 16, with V trimmed by 6 bases and J by 6 bases.

Here the chain combines TRBV27 and TRBJ2-4; the junction holds 8 bases that match TRBD1. The material sequenced was antigen-activated CD4+ T cells from blood, cultured, taken during a Zika inactivated vaccine study. This TCR was sampled from an adult man who received an inactivated Zika virus vaccine. The CDR3 corresponds to CASSHSGTGGEANIQYF. The bases read TGTGCCAGCAGCCATTCGGGAACAGGGGGAGAGGCAAACATTCAGTACTTC.